These 20 T cell receptor beta chains were all obtained from the same sample, sequenced in a study of T cells after yellow fever vaccination. TCRdb independently ran MiXCR on the 5' RACE reads; one entry per CDR3 protein. The table records some 340,000 distinct CDR3 sequences, about 10% of them present only once. Source: CD4+ T cells sorted from PBMCs, taken 45 days after the yellow fever booster vaccination. The receptor source for this set is a man between 18 and 29 years old who received the YFV17D yellow fever vaccine.

The chain combines TRBV4-3 with TRBJ2-2; 7 nucleotides line up with TRBD1. This CDR3 is 14 amino acids long. Trimming removed 2 bases from V and 6 bases from J; junction bases left unmatched: 3. Germline CDR1 is LGHNA and CDR2 is YSLEER. This CDR3 reads CASSQTDRAGELFF. CDR3 nucleotide sequence: TGCGCCAGCAGCCAAACTGACAGGGCCGGGGAGCTGTTTTTT.

The chain combines TRBV5-1 with TRBJ2-6; 8 bases match TRBD2. V was pared by 4 bases and J by 2 bases, with 11 bases of the junction left unmatched. CDR3 size: 18 residues. Germline V gene lookup returns CDR1 SGHRS and CDR2 YFSETQ. DNA of the CDR3: TGCGCCAGCAGCCGACCATCTGACGGGGGGGCTGGGGCCAACGTCCTGACTTTC. It yields the protein CASSRPSDGGAGANVLTF.

This clonotype occurred once. The J gene is TRBJ2-6, the V gene TRBV27; D tentatively reads TRBD1 or TRBD2 (5 bases each). This CDR3 region has 14 residues. V shed 5 bases and J shed 11 bases, with 16 bases lying between them. CDR1 MNHEY and CDR2 SMNVEV come from the germline V gene (reference sequence). The CDR3 sequence: CASSGGFVPHVLTF. In nucleotides, the CDR3 is TGTGCCAGCAGTGGGGGTTTTGTGCCCCACGTCCTGACTTTC.

This clonotype has only a few counts. This rearrangement joins TRBV3-1 to TRBJ1-1; D remains ambiguous. The V gene lost 0 bases and the J gene lost 1 base, with 9 bases spanning the gap. The V gene's germline CDR1 is LGHDT and CDR2 YNNKEL (reference sequence). The CDR3 is made up of 15 amino acids. The CDR3 region is CASSQEGAGNTEAFF. The CDR3 coding sequence is TGTGCCAGCAGCCAAGAAGGTGCAGGGAACACTGAAGCTTTCTTT.

This clonotype was seen only a few times. This chain links TRBV5-1 with TRBJ1-2; D gene uncertain. CDR3 length equals 12 residues. CDR1 SGHRS and CDR2 YFSETQ come from the germline V gene. V dropped 0 bases and J dropped 6 bases, with 6 bases sitting between them. The CDR3 region is CASSLGEDGYTF. Written as DNA, the CDR3 is TGCGCCAGCAGCTTGGGGGAGGATGGCTACACCTTC.

The chain combines TRBV6-1 with TRBJ1-6, with D perhaps TRBD1 (5 bases). Germline V gene sequence: CDR1 MNHNS, CDR2 SASEGT. The V gene lost 2 bases and the J gene lost 9 bases, with 11 bases spanning the gap. CDR3 length: 14 residues. The CDR3 sequence: CASSELGLGSPLHF. In nucleotides, the CDR3 is TGTGCCAGCAGTGAATTGGGGCTCGGTTCACCCCTCCACTTT.

In its sample, this clonotype was seen many times. This chain uses TRBV7-2 with TRBJ2-1, with TRBD2 identical over 11 bases. The CDR3 runs to 14 residues. CDR1 and CDR2 (germline): SGHTA, FQGNSA. Trimming removed 4 bases from V and 6 bases from J; junction bases left unmatched: 2. CDR3 nucleotide sequence: TGTGCCAGCAGCTCCGGGACTAGCGGCAATGAGCAGTTCTTC. Residues: CASSSGTSGNEQFF.

The rearrangement joins TRBV3-1 to TRBJ2-3; a possible D gene is TRBD2 (5 bases). The CDR3 is made up of 18 amino acids. CDR1 is LGHDT and CDR2 is YNNKEL in the germline V gene (reference sequence). V lost 0 bases and J 6 bases, leaving 22 bases between the germline ends. The CDR3 here is CASSQDLAWAGRRDTQYF. In DNA, the CDR3 is TGTGCCAGCAGCCAAGATCTCGCGTGGGCTGGCCGGAGGGATACGCAGTATTTT.

This chain uses TRBV15 with TRBJ2-5, with TRBD2 matching over 9 bases. Per the germline V gene, CDR1 is LNHNV and CDR2 is YYDKDF (reference sequence). The CDR3 runs 17 residues. Trimming removed 0 bases from V and 2 bases from J; junction bases left unmatched: 7. This CDR3 is CATSRDQASGEQETQYF. In nucleotides, the CDR3 is TGTGCCACCAGCAGAGATCAGGCTAGCGGGGAGCAAGAGACCCAGTACTTC.

This clonotype has at least ten counts. The chain carries TRBV7-3 and TRBJ1-1, with D unclear. Trimming took 3 bases from V and 1 from J, leaving 6 bases between them. Germline V gene data show CDR1 as SGHTA and CDR2 as FQGTGA. The CDR3 is 13 amino acids. Here the CDR3 reads CASSFRKNTEAFF. The CDR3 nucleotides read TGTGCCAGCAGCTTTCGTAAGAACACTGAAGCTTTCTTT.

In its sample, this clonotype was seen a few times. CDR3: CASSLGDRADTQYF. The CDR3 coding sequence is TGCGCCAGCAGCTTGGGAGACCGCGCAGATACGCAGTATTTT. V is TRBV5-1 and J is TRBJ2-3; no clear D gene. V lost 0 bases and J 4 bases, leaving 9 bases between the germline ends. CDR3 length: 14 amino acids. Germline lookup yields CDR1 SGHRS and CDR2 YFSETQ. The full variable domain, completed using reference TRBV5-1 and TRBJ2-3, is KAGVTQTPRYLIKTRGQQVTLSCSPISGHRSVSWYQQTPGQGLQFLFEYFSETQRNKGNFPGRFSGRQFSNSRSEMNVSTLELGDSALYLCASSLGDRADTQYFGPGTRLTVL.

This clonotype occurred a few times. V and J are TRBV15 and TRBJ1-1; D is unclear. The V gene lost 2 bases and the J gene lost 3 bases, with 7 bases spanning the gap. Germline V CDR1 and CDR2: LNHNV, YYDKDF (reference sequence). The CDR3 runs 13 residues. CDR3 coding DNA: TGTGCCACCAGCAGACGAAGGGACACTGAAGCTTTCTTT. It codes for CATSRRRDTEAFF.

This clonotype was detected ten times or more. This rearrangement joins TRBV19 to TRBJ1-5, with D possibly being TRBD1 (6 bases). Germline CDR1 reads LNHDA; CDR2 reads SQIVND (reference sequence). The CDR3 is made up of 12 amino acids. The CDR3 is CAIGQMDQPQHF. Here the CDR3 DNA reads TGTGCGATAGGACAGATGGATCAGCCCCAGCATTTT.

This clonotype has more than one count but fewer than ten. This rearrangement joins TRBV11-2 to TRBJ2-3; 8 nucleotides match TRBD2. Per the germline V gene, CDR1 is SGHAT and CDR2 is FQNNGV. J lost 7 bases, V lost 3 bases, and 12 bases had no gene match. This CDR3 has 16 amino acids. As DNA, the CDR3 is TGTGCCAGCAGCTTTCAGCGCACTAGCGGTGCAAATACGCAGTATTTT. Translating gives CASSFQRTSGANTQYF.

This clonotype was detected ten times or more. This chain links TRBV7-3 with TRBJ1-4; possibly TRBD1 for D (5 bases). Trimming removed 3 bases at V and 0 bases at J, with 8 bases between. Germline CDR1 SGHTA, CDR2 FQGTGA. The CDR3 consists of 15 residues. The CDR3 nucleotides are TGTGCCAGCAGCTTCGCAGGGACAACTAATGAAAAACTGTTTTTT. Translating gives CASSFAGTTNEKLFF.

This clonotype was seen a handful of times. The chain links TRBV5-1 to TRBJ2-1; D uncertain. CDR3 length equals 14 residues. The V end was cut by 1 base, the J end by 6 bases, with 11 bases between. Per the germline V gene, CDR1 is SGHRS and CDR2 is YFSETQ. The CDR3 loop is CASSLTTTINEQFF. CDR3 nucleotide sequence: TGCGCCAGCAGCTTGACCACCACCATCAATGAGCAGTTCTTC.

V and J are TRBV20-1 and TRBJ2-3, with a possible D match to TRBD2 (6 bases). This CDR3 spans 15 amino acids. Germline-derived CDR1 and CDR2 are DFQATT and SNEGSKA (reference sequence). The V end was cut by 4 bases, the J end by 4 bases, with 18 bases between. The CDR3 loop reads CSATSFRGSADTQYF. CDR3 in DNA: TGCAGTGCTACCTCTTTCCGGGGGTCGGCAGATACGCAGTATTTT.

This clonotype was detected ten times or more. The V and J genes are TRBV4-2 and TRBJ2-1, with 8 bases fitting TRBD2. The CDR3 consists of 16 residues. The germline gives CDR1 LGHNA, CDR2 YNFKEQ. Trimming removed 0 bases from V and 9 bases from J; junction bases left unmatched: 10. CDR3 DNA: TGTGCCAGCAGCCAAGATATCGGGGGGGGGCAACTTGAGCAGTTCTTC. Protein sequence: CASSQDIGGGQLEQFF.

This clonotype was found a few times. J is TRBJ1-3 and V is TRBV5-1; no clear D gene. Germline V gives CDR1 SGHRS, CDR2 YFSETQ. V was pared by 1 base and J by 0 bases, with 11 bases between. The CDR3 has 16 residues. CDR3 in DNA: TGCGCCAGCAGCTTGTTTTTCGGAGACTCTGGAAACACCATATATTTT. This codes for CASSLFFGDSGNTIYF.

This clonotype has a handful of counts. This chain links TRBV5-1 with TRBJ1-1, with D tentatively TRBD1 (5 bases). The V and J ends lost 7 bases and 1 base respectively, with 11 bases between them. This CDR3 contains 13 residues. In germline, CDR1 is SGHRS, CDR2 YFSETQ. The CDR3: CASGATPNTEAFF. CDR3 in DNA: TGCGCCAGCGGGGCCACACCGAACACTGAAGCTTTCTTT. Looking up the rest from reference TRBV5-1 and TRBJ1-1 gives the full variable domain: KAGVTQTPRYLIKTRGQQVTLSCSPISGHRSVSWYQQTPGQGLQFLFEYFSETQRNKGNFPGRFSGRQFSNSRSEMNVSTLELGDSALYLCASGATPNTEAFFGQGTRLTVV.